The text below deals with one T cell receptor (beta chain). The CDR3 extends over 15 amino acids. The V segment lost 0 bases and the J segment 5 bases; nucleotides outside the gene matches: 5. Germline CDR1 is SGHVS and CDR2 is FQNEAQ. These data are taken from a study of blood T cell repertoires in COVID-19. Repertoires were generated with immunoSEQ multiplex PCR, while TCRdb's copy carries only in-frame clones and drops some. The sample yields under 350,000 clones, 65% to 90% seen once. The clonotype was recovered from a woman in her thirties or forties with acute COVID-19. This chain joins TRBV7-8 and TRBJ1-1; the match to TRBD1 covers 8 bases. Sequencing was carried out using PBMCs or T cells enriched from blood (not recorded which). The CDR3 reads CASSLASQGGTEAFF. CDR3 DNA sequence: TGTGCCAGCAGCTTAGCGTCACAGGGGGGGACTGAAGCTTTCTTT.